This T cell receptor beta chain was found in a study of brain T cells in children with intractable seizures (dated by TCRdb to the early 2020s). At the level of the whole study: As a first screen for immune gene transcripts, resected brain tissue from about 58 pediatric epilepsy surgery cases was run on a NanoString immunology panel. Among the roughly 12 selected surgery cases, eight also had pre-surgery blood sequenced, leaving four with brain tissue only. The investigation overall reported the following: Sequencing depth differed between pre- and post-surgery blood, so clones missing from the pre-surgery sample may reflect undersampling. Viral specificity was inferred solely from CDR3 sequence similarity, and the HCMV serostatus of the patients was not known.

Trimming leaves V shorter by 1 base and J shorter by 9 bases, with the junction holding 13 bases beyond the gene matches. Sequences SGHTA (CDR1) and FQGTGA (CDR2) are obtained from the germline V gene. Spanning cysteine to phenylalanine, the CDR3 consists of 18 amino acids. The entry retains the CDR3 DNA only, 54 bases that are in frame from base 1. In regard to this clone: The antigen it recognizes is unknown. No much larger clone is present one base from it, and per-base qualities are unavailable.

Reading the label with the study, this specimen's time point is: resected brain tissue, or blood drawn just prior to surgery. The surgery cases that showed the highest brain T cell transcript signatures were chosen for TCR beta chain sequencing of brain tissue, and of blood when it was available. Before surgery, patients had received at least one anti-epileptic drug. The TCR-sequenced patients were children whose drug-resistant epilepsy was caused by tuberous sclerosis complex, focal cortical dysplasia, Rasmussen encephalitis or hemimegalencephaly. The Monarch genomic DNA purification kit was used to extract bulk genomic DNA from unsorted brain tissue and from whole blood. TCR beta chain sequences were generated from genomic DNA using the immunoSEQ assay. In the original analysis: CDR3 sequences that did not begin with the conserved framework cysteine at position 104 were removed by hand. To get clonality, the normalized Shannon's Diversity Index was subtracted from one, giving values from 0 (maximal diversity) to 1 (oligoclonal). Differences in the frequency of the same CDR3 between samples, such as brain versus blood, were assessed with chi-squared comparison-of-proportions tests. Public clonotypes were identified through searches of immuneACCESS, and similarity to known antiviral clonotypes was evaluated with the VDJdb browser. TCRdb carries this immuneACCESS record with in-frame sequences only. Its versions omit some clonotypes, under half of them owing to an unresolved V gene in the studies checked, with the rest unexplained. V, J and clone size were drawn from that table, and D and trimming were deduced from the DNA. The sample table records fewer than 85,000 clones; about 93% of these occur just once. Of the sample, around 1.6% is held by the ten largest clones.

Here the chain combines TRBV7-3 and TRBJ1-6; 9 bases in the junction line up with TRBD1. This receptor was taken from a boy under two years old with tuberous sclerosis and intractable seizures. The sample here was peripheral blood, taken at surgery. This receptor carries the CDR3 CASSLRGDRAMIASPLHF. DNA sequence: TGTGCCAGCAGCTTAAGGGGGGACAGGGCTATGATAGCTTCACCCCTCCACTTT.